This section outlines one TCR beta chain sequence together with its context. Antigen: not known. Other DNA sequences from this sample encode an identical CDR3 as well. PCR employed 60 Vbeta and 13 Jbeta primers. The data were produced by immunoSEQ multiplex PCR, yet TCRdb's version contains in-frame clones alone and is incomplete. The sample includes around 100,000 clones, approximately 67% of them seen just once. This sample was included in a study of cytomegalovirus exposure and HLA in healthy donors. Whole-study findings and limits: Other equally common chains were less clonally expanded than HLA-associated TCR beta chains, a later analysis showed. Evidence from a later analysis indicated that most CMV-associated TCR beta chains looked HLA-restricted. The authors later linked a missense DCLRE1C variant to TCR beta V- and J-gene trimming.

This clonotype was obtained from a man aged 18-30 years in good health and CMV-seropositive. Sequencing input: PBMCs.

The CDR3 DNA is TGTGCCAGCAGCCTAGGGGTGGGGGGAGGTAACACTGAAGCTTTCTTT. It yields the protein CASSLGVGGGNTEAFF. J is TRBJ1-1 and V is TRBV11-2, with a possible D match to TRBD1 (5 bases). This CDR3 comprises 16 residues. Germline CDR1 and CDR2: SGHAT and FQNNGV. V shed 5 bases and J shed 2 bases, with 18 bases lying between them.